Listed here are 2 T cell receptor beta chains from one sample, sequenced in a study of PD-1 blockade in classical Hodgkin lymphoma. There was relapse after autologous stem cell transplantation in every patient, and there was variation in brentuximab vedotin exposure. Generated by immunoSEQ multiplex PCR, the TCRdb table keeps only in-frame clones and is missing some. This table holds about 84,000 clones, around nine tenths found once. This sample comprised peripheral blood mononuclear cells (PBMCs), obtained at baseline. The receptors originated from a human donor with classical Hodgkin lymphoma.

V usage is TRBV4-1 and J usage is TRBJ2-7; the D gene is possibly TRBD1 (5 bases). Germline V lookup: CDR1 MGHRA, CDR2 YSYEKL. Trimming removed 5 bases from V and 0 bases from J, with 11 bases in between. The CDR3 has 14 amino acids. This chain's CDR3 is CASSGAQNSYEQYF. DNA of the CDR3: TGCGCCAGCAGCGGGGCACAAAACTCCTACGAGCAGTACTTC.

CDR3 loop: CASSLFLTSGRNEQFF. CDR3 DNA: TGTGCCAGCAGCTTGTTTCTGACTAGCGGGAGGAATGAGCAGTTCTTC. The J gene is TRBJ2-1, the V gene TRBV5-6; 13 positions agree with TRBD2. Germline V lookup: CDR1 SGHDT, CDR2 YYEEEE. With 1 base clipped from V and 7 bases from J, the junction kept 5 bases outside the gene matches. The CDR3 covers 16 residues. Using reference TRBV5-6 and TRBJ2-1 for the parts outside the CDR3, the full variable domain is DAGVTQSPTHLIKTRGQQVTLRCSPKSGHDTVSWYQQALGQGPQFIFQYYEEEERQRGNFPDRFSGHQFPNYSSELNVNALLLGDSALYLCASSLFLTSGRNEQFFGPGTRLTVL.